The 26 T cell receptor beta chains in this list originate from one sample, sequenced in a study of CD8 T cells in Susac syndrome. Reverse transcription of about 0.5 to 1 ug RNA used random hexamers. TCRdb re-called the immunoSEQ multiplex PCR reads through MiXCR, storing one row per CDR3 protein. The repertoire has about 240,000 distinct CDR3 sequences, around 96% of them found once; the top ten carry 0.1%. The sequenced sample was CD4+ T cells from PBMCs. Source of these receptors: a human donor with Susac syndrome.

The CDR3 region is CSVEEAPKNIQYF. The CDR3 coding sequence is TGCAGCGTTGAAGAGGCTCCCAAAAACATTCAGTACTTC. This chain connects TRBV29-1 to TRBJ2-4; D remains unclear. The CDR3 has 13 residues. The V end was cut by 0 bases, the J end by 2 bases, with 5 bases between. CDR1 is SQVTM, CDR2 ANQGSEA, per germline.

V is TRBV7-9 and J is TRBJ2-7; TRBD2 matches at 8 bases. The germline CDR1 and CDR2 sequences are SEHNR and FQNEAQ (reference sequence). J lost 3 bases, V lost 3 bases, and 4 bases had no gene match. The CDR3 is made up of 14 amino acids. CDR3 residues: CASSLRGADYEQYF. In DNA form, the CDR3 reads TGTGCCAGCAGCTTGCGGGGGGCCGACTACGAGCAGTACTTC.

CDR3 coding DNA: TGCAGCCTGACTAAATTTGAGGGGTACACTGAAGCTTTCTTT. The encoded protein is CSLTKFEGYTEAFF. This chain links TRBV29-1 with TRBJ1-1; D may be TRBD1 (5 bases). Germline assignment: CDR1 SQVTM and CDR2 ANQGSEA. Trimming took off 8 bases at V and 3 bases at J, with 19 bases between the two ends. The CDR3 covers 14 residues.

This clonotype was seen a single time. The chain couples TRBV30 to TRBJ2-6; 11 bases are a match to TRBD2. There are 18 residues in the CDR3. V was clipped by 5 bases and J by 0 bases; unmatched bases: 9. CDR1 and CDR2 from the germline V gene are GTSNPN and SVGIG (reference sequence). CDR3 loop: CAWGLAGGFYSGANVLTF. The CDR3 DNA is TGTGCCTGGGGGCTAGCGGGAGGATTCTACTCTGGGGCCAACGTCCTGACTTTC.

Concerning this clonotype: The limits of the CDR3 on the DNA are not certain, so only TCRdb's listed CDR3 is given. This chain connects TRBV5-6 to TRBJ1-2; the D segment call TRBD1 is taken from the table without a DNA check. The germline V gene encodes CDR1 SGHDT and CDR2 YYEEEE. The CDR3 is 13 residues long, ends included. The CDR3 spells CASSLVGQGANTF.

The J gene is TRBJ2-1, the V gene TRBV3-1; D unresolved. The CDR3 contains 13 residues. CDR1 is LGHDT, CDR2 YNNKEL, per germline (reference sequence). The germline V and J ends were trimmed by 3 bases and 5 bases, with 8 bases remaining between them. CDR3: CASSQTGNNEQFF. The CDR3 nucleotides are TGTGCCAGCAGCCAGACGGGTAACAATGAGCAGTTCTTC.

The chain links TRBV15 to TRBJ2-3; TRBD2 aligns across 14 bases. The CDR3 loop spans 18 amino acids. Trimming removed 0 bases from V and 4 bases from J; junction bases left unmatched: 6. The germline CDR1 and CDR2 sequences are LNHNV and YYDKDF (reference sequence). The CDR3 bases are TGTGCCACCAGCAGAGACGCTGGGACTAGCGGGAGCGCAGATACGCAGTATTTT. This translates into CATSRDAGTSGSADTQYF.

The chain is built from TRBV20-1 and TRBJ2-7, with a possible D match to TRBD2 (6 bases). The CDR3 has 14 residues. V lost 8 bases and J lost 6, with 23 bases in between. CDR1 is DFQATT and CDR2 is SNEGSKA in the germline V gene (reference sequence). The CDR3 protein is CSTLRASSGGEQYF. The CDR3 nucleotides are TGCAGTACTCTCAGGGCTAGTTCCGGGGGCGAGCAGTACTTC.

V usage is TRBV7-9 and J usage is TRBJ1-2; D uncertain. V dropped 8 bases and J dropped 3 bases, with 10 bases sitting between them. From germline, CDR1 is SEHNR and CDR2 FQNEAQ (reference sequence). This CDR3 has 12 amino acids. In DNA form, the CDR3 reads TGTGCCAGCGGCGTCAGCCACTATGGCTACACCTTC. It codes for CASGVSHYGYTF.

This rearrangement joins TRBV3-1 to TRBJ2-6; D call uncertain. Germline CDR1 LGHDT, CDR2 YNNKEL (reference sequence). The CDR3 spans 16 residues. V lost 0 bases to trimming and J lost 2 bases, with 8 bases between them. In DNA form, the CDR3 reads TGTGCCAGCAGCCAAGATCGGTCGGCTGGGGCCAACGTCCTGACTTTC. It translates to CASSQDRSAGANVLTF.

The chain links TRBV5-6 to TRBJ2-5; TRBD1 or TRBD2 may be the D gene (5 bases each). Trimming stripped 2 bases from V and 11 bases from J, with 16 bases between. This CDR3 spans 13 amino acids. Looked up from germline, CDR1 is SGHDT and CDR2 is YYEEEE. The CDR3 sequence is CASSLWDPTLQYF. The CDR3 nucleotides are TGTGCCAGCAGCTTATGGGACCCGACTTTGCAGTACTTC. The entire variable domain, with the rest obtained from reference TRBV5-6 and TRBJ2-5, is as follows: DAGVTQSPTHLIKTRGQQVTLRCSPKSGHDTVSWYQQALGQGPQFIFQYYEEEERQRGNFPDRFSGHQFPNYSSELNVNALLLGDSALYLCASSLWDPTLQYFGPGTRLLVL.

The rearrangement joins TRBV12-3 or TRBV12-4 to TRBJ2-1; 10 bases line up with TRBD2. The CDR3 loop spans 16 amino acids. V shed 5 bases, J shed 5 bases, and the junction held 9 bases outside the gene matches. CDR3 bases: TGTGCCAGCAGTATACCTGGACTAGCGGACGACAATGAGCAGTTCTTC. Amino acids: CASSIPGLADDNEQFF.

The chain recombines TRBV29-1 with TRBJ1-4, with 7 bases aligning to TRBD1. Germline CDR1 reads SQVTM; CDR2 reads ANQGSEA. The CDR3 has 13 amino acids. Unmatched junction bases numbered 7, after V lost 7 bases and J lost 5 bases. The DNA for the CDR3 is TGCAGCGCTGCCGGGACAGTGAATGAAAAACTGTTTTTT. Its translation: CSAAGTVNEKLFF.

The gene calls are TRBV7-9 and TRBJ1-5; no definite D call. This CDR3 is 12 amino acids long. Germline-derived CDR1 and CDR2 are SEHNR and FQNEAQ (reference sequence). V was pared by 7 bases and J by 7 bases, with 11 bases between. CDR3 coding DNA: TGTGCCAGCACCCTCGCCAGCCAGCCCCAGCATTTT. The encoded protein is CASTLASQPQHF.

This chain uses TRBV7-9 with TRBJ2-3; D not certain. V was clipped by 5 bases and J by 2 bases, with 11 bases between them. This CDR3 has 14 residues. Per the germline V gene, CDR1 is SEHNR and CDR2 is FQNEAQ (reference sequence). CDR3 sequence (DNA): TGTGCCAGCAGCCTCAAGCAGTACACAGATACGCAGTATTTT. Translation: CASSLKQYTDTQYF.

The chain has TRBV30 and TRBJ2-4; D gene uncertain. Trimming left V 5 bases short and J 9 bases short, with 17 bases between. The CDR3 is 13 residues long. The germline V gene has CDR1 GTSNPN and CDR2 SVGIG (reference sequence). CDR3: CAWVDGQRAIQYF. The CDR3 DNA is TGTGCCTGGGTAGATGGGCAAAGGGCCATTCAGTACTTC.

This chain links TRBV30 with TRBJ1-2, with unresolved D. With 1 base removed from V and 0 bases from J, the gap between germline ends came to 3 bases. Germline CDR1 reads GTSNPN; CDR2 reads SVGIG (reference sequence). The CDR3 totals 12 residues. The CDR3 region is CAWSESNYGYTF. In nucleotides, the CDR3 is TGTGCCTGGAGTGAGTCTAACTATGGCTACACCTTC.

This clonotype was seen once. This chain links TRBV7-9 with TRBJ2-7; the match to TRBD2 covers 12 bases. The germline CDR1 and CDR2 sequences are SEHNR and FQNEAQ (reference sequence). The CDR3 contains 15 residues. The V and J ends lost 1 base and 6 bases, in that order; junction bases with no gene match: 4. Here the CDR3 DNA reads TGTGCCAGCAGCTTAGATCTAGCGGGAGGGGGCGAGCAGTACTTC. It codes for CASSLDLAGGGEQYF.

This rearrangement joins TRBV7-2 to TRBJ1-2, with a weak D call TRBD1 (5 bases). V was trimmed by 8 bases and J by 4 bases, leaving 17 bases between them. CDR1 and CDR2 from the germline V gene are SGHTA and FQGNSA. The CDR3 contains 14 residues. CDR3 loop: CASPPPTAIYGYTF. CDR3 coding DNA: TGTGCCAGCCCTCCCCCGACAGCTATCTATGGCTACACCTTC.

The V and J genes are TRBV29-1 and TRBJ2-3; D gene unclear. The CDR3 consists of 13 residues. V lost 5 bases and J lost 0, with 9 bases in between. Germline CDR1 reads SQVTM; CDR2 reads ANQGSEA. The CDR3 bases are TGCAGCGTTCGGACGGACAGCACAGATACGCAGTATTTT. Protein sequence: CSVRTDSTDTQYF.

The chain has TRBV20-1 and TRBJ2-6; possibly TRBD2 for D (5 bases). CDR3 length: 11 amino acids. The germline V gene has CDR1 DFQATT and CDR2 SNEGSKA (reference sequence). DNA of the CDR3: TGCGGGAGCTCTGGGGCCAACGTCCTGACTTTC. This gives the protein CGSSGANVLTF.

Concerning this clonotype itself: An end of the junction does not agree with germline; a read error may underlie this. In nucleotides, the CDR3 is TGTGCCAGCAGCTTAGATCGGGCGCGGGGGACCCGCTTC. Protein product: CASSLDRARGTRF. This chain uses TRBV11-2 with TRBJ2-1; the match to TRBD2 covers 7 bases. The CDR3 sequence is 13 residues long. Germline V gene lookup returns CDR1 SGHAT and CDR2 FQNNGV.

The V and J genes are TRBV9 and TRBJ2-3; possible D gene TRBD2, 6 bases. This CDR3 contains 16 residues. CDR1 is SGDLS, CDR2 YYNGEE, per germline. V was shortened by 4 bases and J by 2 bases, with 17 bases between the two germline ends. The CDR3 nucleotides are TGTGCCAGCAGCCCCCGGGACTCCTCTTACACAGATACGCAGTATTTT. This encodes CASSPRDSSYTDTQYF.

The CDR3 coding sequence is TGTGCCATCAAGGTAGTGGAGACCCAGTACTTC. Translated: CAIKVVETQYF. The rearrangement joins TRBV2 to TRBJ2-5; D remains unclear. There are 11 residues in the CDR3. Trimming took 10 bases from V and 5 from J, leaving 11 bases between them. Germline V gene lookup returns CDR1 SNHLY and CDR2 FYNNEI.

CDR3 sequence: CSARGATNEKLFF. Here the CDR3 DNA reads TGCAGTGCTAGAGGCGCAACTAATGAAAAACTGTTTTTT. This chain uses TRBV20-1 with TRBJ1-4, with unresolved D. Germline V lookup: CDR1 DFQATT, CDR2 SNEGSKA (reference sequence). The CDR3 is 13 amino acids. Trimming removed 1 base from V and 0 bases from J, with 3 bases in between.

V usage is TRBV23-1 and J usage is TRBJ2-7; TRBD1 or TRBD2 may be the D gene (5 bases each). TRBV23-1 is an open reading frame whose function is uncertain. V gave up 3 bases and J gave up 5 bases, with 17 bases separating them. This CDR3 is 15 amino acids long. The CDR3 region is CASSQYRDGGNEQYF. The CDR3 DNA follows: TGCGCCAGCAGTCAGTACCGGGACGGCGGTAACGAGCAGTACTTC.